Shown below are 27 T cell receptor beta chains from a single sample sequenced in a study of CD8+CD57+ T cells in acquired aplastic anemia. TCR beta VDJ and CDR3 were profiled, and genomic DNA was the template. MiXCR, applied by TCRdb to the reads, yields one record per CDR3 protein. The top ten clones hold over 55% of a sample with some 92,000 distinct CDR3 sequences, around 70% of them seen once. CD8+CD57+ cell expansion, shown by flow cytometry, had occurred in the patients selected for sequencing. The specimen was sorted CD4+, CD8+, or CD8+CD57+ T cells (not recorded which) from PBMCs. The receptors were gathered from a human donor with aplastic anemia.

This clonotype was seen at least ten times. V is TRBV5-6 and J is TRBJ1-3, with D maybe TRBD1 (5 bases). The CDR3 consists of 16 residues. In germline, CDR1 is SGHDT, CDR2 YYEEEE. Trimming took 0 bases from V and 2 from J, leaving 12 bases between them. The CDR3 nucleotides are TGTGCCAGCAGCTTGGAGGGGCTCGTTACTGGAAACACCATATATTTT. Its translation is CASSLEGLVTGNTIYF.

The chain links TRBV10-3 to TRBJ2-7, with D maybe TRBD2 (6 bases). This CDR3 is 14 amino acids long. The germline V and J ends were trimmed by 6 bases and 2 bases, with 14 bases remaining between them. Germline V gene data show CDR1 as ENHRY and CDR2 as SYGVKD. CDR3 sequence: CAISTRDWTYEQYF. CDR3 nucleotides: TGTGCCATCAGCACCCGGGACTGGACCTACGAGCAGTACTTC.

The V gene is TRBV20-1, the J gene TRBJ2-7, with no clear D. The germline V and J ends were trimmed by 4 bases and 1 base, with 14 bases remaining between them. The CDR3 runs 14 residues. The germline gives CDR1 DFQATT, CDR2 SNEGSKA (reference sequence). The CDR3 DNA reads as TGCAGTGCTAAGGTGCGACAAAGATCCTACGAGCAGTACTTC. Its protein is CSAKVRQRSYEQYF.

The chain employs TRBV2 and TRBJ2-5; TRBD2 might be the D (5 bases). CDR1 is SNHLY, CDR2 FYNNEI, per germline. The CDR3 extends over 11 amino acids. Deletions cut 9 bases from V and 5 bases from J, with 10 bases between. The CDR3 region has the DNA TGTGCCAGTGTAGCGTGGGAGACCCAGTACTTC. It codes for CASVAWETQYF.

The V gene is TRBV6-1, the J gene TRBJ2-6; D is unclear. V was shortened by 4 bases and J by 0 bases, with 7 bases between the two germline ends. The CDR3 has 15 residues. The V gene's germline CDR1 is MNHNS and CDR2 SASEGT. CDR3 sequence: CASSAKASGANVLTF. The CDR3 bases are TGTGCCAGCAGTGCCAAGGCCTCTGGGGCCAACGTCCTGACTTTC.

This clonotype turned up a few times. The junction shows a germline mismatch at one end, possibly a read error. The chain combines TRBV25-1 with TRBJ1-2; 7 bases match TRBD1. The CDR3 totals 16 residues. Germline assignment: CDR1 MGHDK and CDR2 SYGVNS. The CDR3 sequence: CASSTWTGGTNNGYTF. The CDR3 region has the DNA TGTGCCAGCAGTACATGGACAGGAGGAACTAACAATGGCTACACCTTC.

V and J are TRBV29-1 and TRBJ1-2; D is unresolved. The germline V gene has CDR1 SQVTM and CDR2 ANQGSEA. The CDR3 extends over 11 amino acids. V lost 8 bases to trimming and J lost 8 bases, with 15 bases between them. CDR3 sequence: CSTTWAAGYTF. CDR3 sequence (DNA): TGCAGCACAACGTGGGCGGCCGGCTACACCTTC.

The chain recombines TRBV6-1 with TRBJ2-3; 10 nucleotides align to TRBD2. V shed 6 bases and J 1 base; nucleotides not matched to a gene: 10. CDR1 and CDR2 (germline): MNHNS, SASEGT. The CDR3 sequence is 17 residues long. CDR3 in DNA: TGTGCCAGCAGCATAACTAGCGGGACGCGGGGCACAGATACGCAGTATTTT. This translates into CASSITSGTRGTDTQYF.

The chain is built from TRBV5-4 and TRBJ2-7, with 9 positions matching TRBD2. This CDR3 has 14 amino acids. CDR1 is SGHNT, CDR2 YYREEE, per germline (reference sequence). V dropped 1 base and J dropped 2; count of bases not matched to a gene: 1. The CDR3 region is CASSLTSGPYEQYF. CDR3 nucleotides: TGTGCCAGCAGCTTGACTAGCGGGCCCTACGAGCAGTACTTC.

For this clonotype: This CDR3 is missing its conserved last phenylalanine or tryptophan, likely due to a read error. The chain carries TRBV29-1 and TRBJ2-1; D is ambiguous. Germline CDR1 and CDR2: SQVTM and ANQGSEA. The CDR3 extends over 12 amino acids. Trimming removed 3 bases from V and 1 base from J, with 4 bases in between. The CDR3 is CSVDGSYNEQFS. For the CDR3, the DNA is TGCAGCGTTGACGGATCCTACAATGAGCAGTTCTCC.

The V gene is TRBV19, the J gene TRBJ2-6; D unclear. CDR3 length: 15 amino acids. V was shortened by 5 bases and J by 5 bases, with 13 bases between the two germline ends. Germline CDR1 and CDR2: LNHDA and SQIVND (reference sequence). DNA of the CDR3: TGTGCCAGTAGTCCGGACGGCATCCGGGCCAACGTCCTGACTTTC. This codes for CASSPDGIRANVLTF.

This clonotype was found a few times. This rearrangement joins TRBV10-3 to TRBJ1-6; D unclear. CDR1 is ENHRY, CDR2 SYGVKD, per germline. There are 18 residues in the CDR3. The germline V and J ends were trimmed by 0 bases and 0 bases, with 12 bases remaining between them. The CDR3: CAISESSKVNSYNSPLHF. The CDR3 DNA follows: TGTGCCATCAGTGAGTCTTCTAAGGTTAACTCCTATAATTCACCCCTCCACTTT.

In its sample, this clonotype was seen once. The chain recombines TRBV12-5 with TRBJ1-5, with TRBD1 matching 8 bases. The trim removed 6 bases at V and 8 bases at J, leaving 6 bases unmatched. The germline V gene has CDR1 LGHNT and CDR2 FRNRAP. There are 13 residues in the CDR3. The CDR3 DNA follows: TGTGCTAGTGGATGGGACAGGCGGGAGCCCCAGCATTTT. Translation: CASGWDRREPQHF.

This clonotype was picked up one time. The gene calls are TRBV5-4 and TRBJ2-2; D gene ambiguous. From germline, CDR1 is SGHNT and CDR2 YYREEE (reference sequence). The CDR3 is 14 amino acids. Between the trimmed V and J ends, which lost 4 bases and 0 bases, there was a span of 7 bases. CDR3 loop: CASSPIANTGELFF. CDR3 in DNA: TGTGCCAGCAGCCCGATCGCGAACACCGGGGAGCTGTTTTTT. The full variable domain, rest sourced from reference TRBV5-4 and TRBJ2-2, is ETGVTQSPTHLIKTRGQQVTLRCSSQSGHNTVSWYQQALGQGPQFIFQYYREEENGRGNFPPRFSGLQFPNYSSELNVNALELDDSALYLCASSPIANTGELFFGEGSRLTVL.

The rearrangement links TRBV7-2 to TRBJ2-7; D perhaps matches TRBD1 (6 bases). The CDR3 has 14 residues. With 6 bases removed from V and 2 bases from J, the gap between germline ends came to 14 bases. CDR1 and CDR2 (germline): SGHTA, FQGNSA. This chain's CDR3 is CASSFGEGAYEQYF. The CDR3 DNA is TGTGCCAGCAGTTTCGGTGAGGGGGCCTACGAGCAGTACTTC.

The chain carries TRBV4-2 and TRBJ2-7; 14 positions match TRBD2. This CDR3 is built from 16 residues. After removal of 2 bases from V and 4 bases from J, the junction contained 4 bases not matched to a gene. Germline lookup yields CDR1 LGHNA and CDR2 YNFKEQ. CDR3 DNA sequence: TGTGCCAGCAGCCAACGTGGGACTAGCGGGGGTTACGAGCAGTACTTC. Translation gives CASSQRGTSGGYEQYF.

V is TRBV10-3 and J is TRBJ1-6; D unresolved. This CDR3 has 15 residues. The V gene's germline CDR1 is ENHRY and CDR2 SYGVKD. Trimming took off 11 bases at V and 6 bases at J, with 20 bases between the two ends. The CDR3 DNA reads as TGTGCCGCCAGCCCCCTGATGAGTGGTAATTCACCCCTCCACTTT. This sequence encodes CAASPLMSGNSPLHF.

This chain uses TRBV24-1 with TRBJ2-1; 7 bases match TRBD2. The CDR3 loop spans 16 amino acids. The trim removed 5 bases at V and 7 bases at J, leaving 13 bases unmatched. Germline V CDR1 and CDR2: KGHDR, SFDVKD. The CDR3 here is CATSAPAAGTRNEQFF. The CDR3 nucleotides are TGTGCCACCAGTGCCCCTGCAGCGGGAACTAGGAATGAGCAGTTCTTC.

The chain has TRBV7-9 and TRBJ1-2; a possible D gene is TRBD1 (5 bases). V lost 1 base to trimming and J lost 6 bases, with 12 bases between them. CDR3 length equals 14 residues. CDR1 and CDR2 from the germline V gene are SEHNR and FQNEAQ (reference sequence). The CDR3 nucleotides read TGTGCCAGCAGCTTAGGGGGGGTTCGAGATGGCTACACCTTC. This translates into CASSLGGVRDGYTF.

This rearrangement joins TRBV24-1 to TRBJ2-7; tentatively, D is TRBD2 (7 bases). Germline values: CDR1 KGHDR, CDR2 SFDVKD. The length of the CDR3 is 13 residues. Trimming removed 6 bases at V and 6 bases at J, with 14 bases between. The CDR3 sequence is CATSPRGLGEQYF. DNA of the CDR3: TGTGCCACCAGTCCGCGGGGGCTTGGCGAGCAGTACTTC.

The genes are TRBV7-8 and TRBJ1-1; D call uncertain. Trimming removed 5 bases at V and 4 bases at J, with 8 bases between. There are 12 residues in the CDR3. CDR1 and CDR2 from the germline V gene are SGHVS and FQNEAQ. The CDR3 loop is CASSLPSTEAFF. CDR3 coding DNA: TGTGCCAGCAGCCTTCCGAGCACTGAAGCTTTCTTT.

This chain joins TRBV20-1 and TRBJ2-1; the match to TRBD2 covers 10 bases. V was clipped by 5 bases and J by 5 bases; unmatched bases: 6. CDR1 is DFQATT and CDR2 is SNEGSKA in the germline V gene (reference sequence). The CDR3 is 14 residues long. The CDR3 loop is CSAPLAGADNEQFF. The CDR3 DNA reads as TGCAGTGCTCCCCTAGCGGGGGCAGACAATGAGCAGTTCTTC.

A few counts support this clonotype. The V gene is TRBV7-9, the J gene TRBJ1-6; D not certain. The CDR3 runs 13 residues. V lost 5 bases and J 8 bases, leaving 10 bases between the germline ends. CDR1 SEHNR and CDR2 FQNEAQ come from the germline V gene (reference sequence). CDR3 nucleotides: TGTGCCAGCAGCCCCAGGACTGATTCACCCCTCCACTTT. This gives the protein CASSPRTDSPLHF.

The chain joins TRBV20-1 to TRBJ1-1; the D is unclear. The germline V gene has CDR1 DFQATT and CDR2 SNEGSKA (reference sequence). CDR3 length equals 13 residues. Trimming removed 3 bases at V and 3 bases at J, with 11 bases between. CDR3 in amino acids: CSASSDGDTEAFF. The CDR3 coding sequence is TGCAGTGCTAGTTCGGACGGCGACACTGAAGCTTTCTTT.

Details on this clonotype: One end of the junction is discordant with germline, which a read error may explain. CDR3 bases: TGTGCCAGCAGCCTCTCAAGTGGGGTCTCCAATCAGCCGCAGCATTTT. Translating gives CASSLSSGVSNQPQHF. This sequence joins TRBV7-8 and TRBJ1-5; D gene unclear. Germline V CDR1 and CDR2: SGHVS, FQNEAQ. The CDR3 consists of 16 residues. Complete variable domain (other parts from reference TRBV7-8 and TRBJ1-5): GAGVSQSPRYKVAKRGQDVALRCDPISGHVSLFWYQQALGQGPEFLTYFQNEAQLDKSGLPSDRFFAERPEGSVSTLKIQRTQQEDSAVYLCASSLSSGVSNQPQHFGDGTRLSIL.

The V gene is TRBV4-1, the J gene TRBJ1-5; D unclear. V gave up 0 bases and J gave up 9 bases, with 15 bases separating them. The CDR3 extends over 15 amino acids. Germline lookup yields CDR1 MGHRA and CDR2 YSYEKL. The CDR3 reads CASSQDSTALSPQHF. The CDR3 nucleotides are TGCGCCAGCAGCCAAGATAGTACCGCTCTTTCGCCCCAGCATTTT.

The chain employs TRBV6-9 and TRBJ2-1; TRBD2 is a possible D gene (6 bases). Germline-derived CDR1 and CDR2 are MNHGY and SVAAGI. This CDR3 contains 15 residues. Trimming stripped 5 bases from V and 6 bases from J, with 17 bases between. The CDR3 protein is CASSLAGSEGNEQFF. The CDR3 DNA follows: TGTGCCAGCAGTCTGGCGGGGTCGGAAGGCAATGAGCAGTTCTTC.